The entry below describes one T cell receptor (beta chain). The antigen is not known. Germline loops: CDR1 LGHDT, CDR2 YNNKEL (reference sequence). V was clipped by 4 bases and J by 6 bases; unmatched bases: 5. This CDR3 contains 14 residues. The total RNA was obtained from whole blood that was not fractionated. The data derive from a study of human T cells and chemical hapten exposure. The wider study: Small discrepancies in pooled library volume mainly accounted for the varying TCR yields per sample.

Points from the study as a whole: After DPC sensitization, TCRs above 1 in 1000 frequency showed no change.

For the library, individual cDNA molecules each received unique molecular identifiers. In the original workflow: Samples contained a median of 95,638 TCRs, with a range of roughly 20,000 to 750,000. In TCRdb, the reads were re-called with MiXCR into one record per CDR3 protein. The V and J calls shown here were made by TCRdb, not taken from the authors' results. The sample has 120,000 or so distinct CDR3 sequences, 8.5% to 9% seen once. This TCR was sampled from a human donor in good health. Some clones in this sample may be carry-over from other donors' samples. Specimen: whole blood. The V and J genes are TRBV3-1 and TRBJ1-1; 10 bases line up with TRBD1. The CDR3 nucleotides are TGTGCCAGCAGCCCCGGACAGGGGGAAGCTGAAGCTTTCTTT. This sequence encodes CASSPGQGEAEAFF.